The source of this T cell receptor (beta chain) is a study of cytomegalovirus exposure and HLA in healthy donors. Regarding the study as a whole: Confirmation in vitro established that a few CMV-associated chains were specific for CMV antigens. Some V segments (TRBV6-2 and TRBV6-3 among them) were excluded as indistinguishable. Rates of TCR association differed by HLA locus in a later analysis, with DRB1 highest and HLA-C lowest.

Turning to this clone: The antigen remains unidentified.

Both 60 Vbeta primers and 13 Jbeta primers went into the PCR. This table comes from immunoSEQ multiplex PCR, and its TCRdb copy is limited to in-frame clones, with some not included. This table holds around 87,000 clones, approximately 84% found once. Trimming cost V 1 base and J 4 bases, with 19 bases left between them. The CDR3 has 16 residues. Germline V gene lookup returns CDR1 GTSNPN and CDR2 SVGIG (reference sequence). J is TRBJ1-2 and V is TRBV30, with D maybe TRBD1 (6 bases). Material for sequencing was PBMCs. This TCR came from a girl aged 2 to 9 in good health and CMV-seropositive. The CDR3 here is CAWSAPPTGGTYGYTF. The CDR3 DNA follows: TGTGCCTGGAGTGCCCCGCCGACAGGAGGAACCTATGGCTACACCTTC. The full variable domain, with the rest looked up from reference TRBV30 and TRBJ1-2, is SQTIHQWPATLVQPVGSPLSLECTVEGTSNPNLYWYRQAAGRGLQLLFYSVGIGQISSEVPQNLSASRPQDRQFILSSKKLLLSDSGFYLCAWSAPPTGGTYGYTFGSGTRLTVV.